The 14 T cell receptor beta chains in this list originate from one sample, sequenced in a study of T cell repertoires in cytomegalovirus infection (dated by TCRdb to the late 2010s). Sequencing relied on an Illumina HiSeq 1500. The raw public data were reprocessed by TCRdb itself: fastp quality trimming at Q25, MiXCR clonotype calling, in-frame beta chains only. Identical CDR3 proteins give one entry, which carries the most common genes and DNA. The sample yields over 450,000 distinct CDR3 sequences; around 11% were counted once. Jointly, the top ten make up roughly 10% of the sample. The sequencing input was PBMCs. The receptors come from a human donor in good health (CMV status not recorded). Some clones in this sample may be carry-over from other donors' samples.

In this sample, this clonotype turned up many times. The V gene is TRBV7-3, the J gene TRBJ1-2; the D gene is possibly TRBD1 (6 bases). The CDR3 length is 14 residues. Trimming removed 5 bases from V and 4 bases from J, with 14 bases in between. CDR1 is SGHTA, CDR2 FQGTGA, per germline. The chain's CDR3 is CASSQSGQTYGYTF. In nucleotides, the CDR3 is TGTGCCAGCAGCCAATCCGGACAGACCTATGGCTACACCTTC. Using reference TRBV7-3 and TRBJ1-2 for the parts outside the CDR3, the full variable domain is GAGVSQTPSNKVTEKGKYVELRCDPISGHTALYWYRQSLGQGPEFLIYFQGTGAADDSGLPNDRFFAVRPEGSVSTLKIQRTERGDSAVYLCASSQSGQTYGYTFGSGTRLTVV.

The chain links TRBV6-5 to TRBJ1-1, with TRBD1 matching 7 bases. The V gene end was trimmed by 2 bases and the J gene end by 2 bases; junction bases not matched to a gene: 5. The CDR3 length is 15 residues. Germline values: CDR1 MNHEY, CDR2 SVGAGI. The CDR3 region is CASSYRGRFNTEAFF. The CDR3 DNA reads TGTGCCAGCAGTTACAGGGGGCGATTTAACACTGAAGCTTTCTTT.

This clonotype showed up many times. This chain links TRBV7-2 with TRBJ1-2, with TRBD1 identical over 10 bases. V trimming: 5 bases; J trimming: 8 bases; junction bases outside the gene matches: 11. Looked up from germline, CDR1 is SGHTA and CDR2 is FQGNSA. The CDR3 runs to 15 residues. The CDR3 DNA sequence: TGTGCCAGCAGCCCGGAAGAAGGGACAGGGGACGGCTACACCTTC. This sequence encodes CASSPEEGTGDGYTF.

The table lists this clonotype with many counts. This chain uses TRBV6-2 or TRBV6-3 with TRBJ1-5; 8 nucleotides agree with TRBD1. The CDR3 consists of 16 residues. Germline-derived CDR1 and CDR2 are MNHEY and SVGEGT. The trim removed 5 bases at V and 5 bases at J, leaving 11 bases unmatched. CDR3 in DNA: TGTGCCAGCAGTCATAGTTCACAGGGGGTGGATCAGCCCCAGCATTTT. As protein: CASSHSSQGVDQPQHF.

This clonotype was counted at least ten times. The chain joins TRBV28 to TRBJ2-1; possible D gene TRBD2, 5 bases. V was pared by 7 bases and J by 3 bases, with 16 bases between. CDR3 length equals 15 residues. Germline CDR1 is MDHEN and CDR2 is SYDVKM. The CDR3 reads CASIPQGRGYNEQFF. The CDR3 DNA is TGTGCCAGCATCCCTCAAGGGAGAGGCTACAATGAGCAGTTCTTC. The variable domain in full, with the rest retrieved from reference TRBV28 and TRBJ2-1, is DVKVTQSSRYLVKRTGEKVFLECVQDMDHENMFWYRQDPGLGLRLIYFSYDVKMKEKGDIPEGYSVSREKKERFSLILESASTNQTSMYLCASIPQGRGYNEQFFGPGTRLTVL.

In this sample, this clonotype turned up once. This CDR3 is CASSQHSRDSSGEQYF. CDR3 nucleotide sequence: TGTGCCAGCAGCCAACACTCCCGGGACAGCTCCGGGGAGCAGTACTTC. This chain joins TRBV3-1 and TRBJ2-7; 7 bases align to TRBD1. This CDR3 spans 16 amino acids. CDR1 and CDR2 (germline): LGHDT, YNNKEL (reference sequence). J gave up 7 bases and V 2 bases, and 14 bases lay outside the gene matches.

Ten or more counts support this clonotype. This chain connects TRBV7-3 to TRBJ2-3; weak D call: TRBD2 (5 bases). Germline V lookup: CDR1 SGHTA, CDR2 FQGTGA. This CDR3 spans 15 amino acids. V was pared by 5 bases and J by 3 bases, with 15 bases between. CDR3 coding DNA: TGTGCCAGCAGCCCCTTCCCCAGAGGGACAGATACGCAGTATTTT. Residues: CASSPFPRGTDTQYF.

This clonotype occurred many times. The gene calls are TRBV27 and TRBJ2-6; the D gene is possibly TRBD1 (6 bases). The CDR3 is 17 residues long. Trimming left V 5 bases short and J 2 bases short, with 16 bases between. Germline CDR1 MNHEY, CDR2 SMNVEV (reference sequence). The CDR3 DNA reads TGTGCCAGCAGTACTAGGGTCAGGGGTACTGGGGCCAACGTCCTGACTTTC. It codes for CASSTRVRGTGANVLTF.

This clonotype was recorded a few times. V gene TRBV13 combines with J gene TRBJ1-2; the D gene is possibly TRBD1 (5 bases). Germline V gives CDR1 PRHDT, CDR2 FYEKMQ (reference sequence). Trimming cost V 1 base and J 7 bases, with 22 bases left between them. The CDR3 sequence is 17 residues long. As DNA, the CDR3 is TGTGCCAGCAGCTTAGAGGGGTGGGGCACACGCTATGGTGGCTACACCTTC. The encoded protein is CASSLEGWGTRYGGYTF.

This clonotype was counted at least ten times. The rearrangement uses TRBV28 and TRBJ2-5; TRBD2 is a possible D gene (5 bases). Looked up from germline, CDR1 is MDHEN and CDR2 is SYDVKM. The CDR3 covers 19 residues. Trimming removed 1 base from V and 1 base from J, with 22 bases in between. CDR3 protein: CASSLYQLGGLAGQETQYF. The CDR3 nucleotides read TGTGCCAGCAGTTTATACCAATTAGGCGGACTGGCGGGCCAAGAGACCCAGTACTTC.

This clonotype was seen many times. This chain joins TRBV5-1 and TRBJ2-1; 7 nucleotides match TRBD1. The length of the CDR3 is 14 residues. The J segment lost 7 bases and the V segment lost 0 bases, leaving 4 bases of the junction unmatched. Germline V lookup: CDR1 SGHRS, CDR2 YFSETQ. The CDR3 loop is CASSLGQGRNEQFF. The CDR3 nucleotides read TGCGCCAGCAGCTTGGGACAGGGTCGAAATGAGCAGTTCTTC.

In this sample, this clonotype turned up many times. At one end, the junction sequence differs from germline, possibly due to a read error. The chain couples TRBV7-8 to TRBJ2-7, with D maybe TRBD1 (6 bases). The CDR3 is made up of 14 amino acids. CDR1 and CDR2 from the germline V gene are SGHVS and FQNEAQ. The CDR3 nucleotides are TGTGCCAGCAGCTTAGAAACTTCCGCCTCGGACAGCGGCTTC. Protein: CASSLETSASDSGF.

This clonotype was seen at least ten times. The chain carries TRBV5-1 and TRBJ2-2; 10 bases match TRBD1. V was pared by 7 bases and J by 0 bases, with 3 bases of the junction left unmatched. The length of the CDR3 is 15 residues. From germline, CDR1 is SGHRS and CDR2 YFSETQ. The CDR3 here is CASGGTGANTGELFF. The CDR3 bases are TGCGCCAGCGGGGGGACAGGGGCGAACACCGGGGAGCTGTTTTTT.

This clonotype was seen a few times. CDR3 in amino acids: CASSTPDRGGEQFF. In DNA form, the CDR3 reads TGTGCCAGCAGTACTCCGGACAGGGGGGGGGAGCAGTTCTTC. The rearrangement uses TRBV12-3 or TRBV12-4 and TRBJ2-1, with 10 bases that match TRBD1. This CDR3 has 14 amino acids. V lost 5 bases to trimming and J lost 10 bases; unmatched junction nucleotides: 8.